This T cell receptor (beta chain) is drawn from a study of T-cell reconstitution after alpha-beta-depleted transplantation in children. This sample's TCRbeta library carried unique molecular identifier barcodes. TCRdb independently ran MiXCR on the PCR reads; one entry per CDR3 protein. The table shows under 750,000 distinct CDR3 sequences, with 20% to 25% occurring only once. With V trimmed by 4 bases and J by 6 bases, 11 bases remained unmatched. Per germline, CDR1 MNHNS and CDR2 SASEGT. The CDR3 is 16 residues long. A note on this clonotype: Its specificity is not known.

Study results and caveats: Surviving recipient T cells and thymic progenitors accounted for the high day-60 TCRbeta diversity observed in some patients. Several hundred rapidly expanded clones from non-depleted graft cells reportedly supplied alpha-beta T cells about two months post-transplant. T-cell numbers and diversity one year post-transplant derived largely from freshly generated T cells.

The specimen comprised PBMCs, mostly from graft donor cells, sampled 360 days after TCRalphabeta/CD19-depleted stem cell transplant. The receptor's source is a boy younger than two who had a stem cell transplant for acute myeloid leukemia, so the T cells may come from the graft donor. This chain links TRBV6-1 with TRBJ1-2, with TRBD1 identical over 10 bases. CDR3 sequence (DNA): TGTGCCAGCAGTGGACAGGGGGCGACGTATTTGAATGGCTACACCTTC. Protein: CASSGQGATYLNGYTF.